What follows are 27 T cell receptor beta chains derived from one specimen sequenced in a study of shared clonotypes between healthy human individuals. Clones were read by immunoSEQ multiplex PCR, and TCRdb kept only the in-frame ones, dropping some. The sample holds a few million clones, around 90% seen once. Sample: naive CD4+ T cells sorted from blood. Described subset: CD45RA+ positively selected. These receptors came from a young man in good health.

This rearrangement joins TRBV28 to TRBJ2-3, with D perhaps TRBD2 (6 bases). The ends were cut back, 6 bases at V and 2 bases at J, with 12 bases in the middle. CDR1 and CDR2 (germline): MDHEN, SYDVKM. This CDR3 comprises 14 residues. The CDR3 sequence: CASSTGLLTDTQYF. CDR3 coding DNA: TGTGCCAGCAGCACGGGACTCCTCACAGATACGCAGTATTTT. Supplemented by reference TRBV28 and TRBJ2-3, the full variable domain reads DVKVTQSSRYLVKRTGEKVFLECVQDMDHENMFWYRQDPGLGLRLIYFSYDVKMKEKGDIPEGYSVSREKKERFSLILESASTNQTSMYLCASSTGLLTDTQYFGPGTRLTVL.

The chain links TRBV5-4 to TRBJ2-5; weak D call: TRBD1 (6 bases). Germline loops: CDR1 SGHNT, CDR2 YYREEE (reference sequence). Trimming took off 1 base at V and 6 bases at J, with 19 bases between the two ends. The CDR3 extends over 16 amino acids. The DNA of the CDR3 is TGTGCCAGCAGCTTGAGGCTAGCCTCCAGGGGTAAGACCCAGTACTTC. Translated, it gives CASSLRLASRGKTQYF. Together with reference TRBV5-4 and TRBJ2-5, the CDR3 gives the full variable domain: ETGVTQSPTHLIKTRGQQVTLRCSSQSGHNTVSWYQQALGQGPQFIFQYYREEENGRGNFPPRFSGLQFPNYSSELNVNALELDDSALYLCASSLRLASRGKTQYFGPGTRLLVL.

The chain employs TRBV6-1 and TRBJ1-5; D is ambiguous. This CDR3 comprises 14 residues. Trimming took off 3 bases at V and 0 bases at J, with 6 bases between the two ends. The germline V gene has CDR1 MNHNS and CDR2 SASEGT. The CDR3 spells CASSEALSNQPQHF. The CDR3 DNA is TGTGCCAGCAGTGAGGCACTTAGCAATCAGCCCCAGCATTTT.

The CDR3 loop is CASSPTGTRASEQYF. In nucleotides, the CDR3 is TGTGCCAGCAGCCCAACCGGGACACGCGCCTCCGAGCAGTACTTC. J is TRBJ2-7 and V is TRBV7-2; perhaps TRBD1 as D (6 bases). Trimming took 5 bases from V and 6 from J, leaving 20 bases between them. This CDR3 has 15 residues. The germline V gene encodes CDR1 SGHTA and CDR2 FQGNSA.

This rearrangement joins TRBV7-2 to TRBJ2-7, with 9 bases matching TRBD2. The CDR3 has 14 residues. The germline V gene encodes CDR1 SGHTA and CDR2 FQGNSA. The V and J ends lost 6 bases and 3 bases, in that order; junction bases with no gene match: 6. The CDR3 loop is CASRRGGSDYEQYF. The CDR3 coding sequence is TGTGCCAGCAGGCGGGGGGGCTCTGACTACGAGCAGTACTTC.

The rearrangement links TRBV5-5 to TRBJ1-2, with 10 bases that match TRBD1. The CDR3 contains 13 residues. Germline trimming cut 4 bases from V and 5 bases from J; bases unmatched to any gene: 2. CDR1 and CDR2 from the germline V gene are SGHKS and YYEKEE (reference sequence). DNA of the CDR3: TGTGCCAGCAGCCTGGACAGGGGGTATGGCTACACCTTC. It encodes CASSLDRGYGYTF. The complete variable domain, with remaining parts taken from reference TRBV5-5 and TRBJ1-2, reads DAGVTQSPTHLIKTRGQQVTLRCSPISGHKSVSWYQQVLGQGPQFIFQYYEKEERGRGNFPDRFSARQFPNYSSELNVNALLLGDSALYLCASSLDRGYGYTFGSGTRLTVV.

V and J are TRBV30 and TRBJ1-3; unclear D gene. The CDR3 spans 15 residues. V gave up 0 bases and J gave up 0 bases, with 9 bases separating them. Germline values: CDR1 GTSNPN, CDR2 SVGIG (reference sequence). The CDR3 coding sequence is TGTGCCTGGAGTGTAAGGGCATTCTCTGGAAACACCATATATTTT. This sequence encodes CAWSVRAFSGNTIYF.

About this clone itself: The sample carries other DNA sequences with the same CDR3. This chain connects TRBV6-5 to TRBJ1-2; D is unclear. The V and J ends lost 0 bases and 5 bases respectively, with 7 bases between them. The CDR3 runs 13 residues. Germline V gene lookup returns CDR1 MNHEY and CDR2 SVGAGI. The CDR3 loop reads CASSYSREYGYTF. The CDR3 DNA reads TGTGCCAGCAGTTACTCGAGGGAATATGGCTACACCTTC.

This chain connects TRBV5-8 to TRBJ2-5; the D call may be TRBD1 or TRBD2 (9 bases each). Trimming pared 5 bases from V and 3 bases from J, leaving 32 bases between. The germline V gene encodes CDR1 SGHTS and CDR2 YDEGEE. This CDR3 has 20 residues. This CDR3 reads CASSSPGTGRTSDLKETQYF. Written as DNA, the CDR3 is TGTGCCAGCAGTTCCCCCGGGACAGGGCGGACTAGCGACCTAAAAGAGACCCAGTACTTC.

This clone was counted a single time. The chain recombines TRBV5-1 with TRBJ1-1, with a possible D match to TRBD1 (5 bases). The V and J ends lost 5 bases and 11 bases respectively, with 16 bases between them. The CDR3 consists of 12 residues. Germline CDR1 reads SGHRS; CDR2 reads YFSETQ. The CDR3 DNA is TGCGCCAGCAGACAGGAGCAACAAGGGGCTTTCTTT. As protein: CASRQEQQGAFF.

The V gene is TRBV18, the J gene TRBJ2-7, with D tentatively TRBD1 (6 bases). The CDR3 extends over 14 amino acids. Germline CDR1 and CDR2: KGHSH and LQKENI. V gave up 6 bases and J gave up 4 bases, with 16 bases separating them. CDR3 loop: CASSPRQDHYEQYF. The CDR3 bases are TGTGCCAGCTCCCCCCGACAGGACCATTACGAGCAGTACTTC.

The J gene is TRBJ2-5, the V gene TRBV30, with a tentative D call TRBD2 (6 bases). The CDR3 length is 14 residues. Germline values: CDR1 GTSNPN, CDR2 SVGIG (reference sequence). V was trimmed by 3 bases and J by 3 bases, leaving 14 bases between them. The CDR3 bases are TGTGCCTGGAGCAAGGGACTGGTTGAAGAGACCCAGTACTTC. Amino acids: CAWSKGLVEETQYF.

The chain links TRBV11-2 to TRBJ1-1, with D unresolved. The CDR3 runs 13 residues. Germline loops: CDR1 SGHAT, CDR2 FQNNGV. Deletions cut 2 bases from V and 5 bases from J, with 9 bases between. The CDR3 sequence: CASSLMLGTEAFF. The CDR3 nucleotides are TGTGCCAGCAGCTTAATGCTGGGAACTGAAGCTTTCTTT.

CDR3 bases: TGTGCCAGCAGTCCTTGGGGTATCAACGAGCAGTACTTC. This translates into CASSPWGINEQYF. The chain is built from TRBV6-1 and TRBJ2-7, with D hard to call. Germline V gene lookup returns CDR1 MNHNS and CDR2 SASEGT. The V end lost 5 bases, the J end lost 5 bases, and 13 bases lay between the germline ends. CDR3 length equals 13 residues.

Turning to this clone: The same CDR3 can be traced to other DNA sequences in this sample. This chain joins TRBV9 and TRBJ1-6; D call uncertain. The CDR3 extends over 12 amino acids. The germline V and J ends were trimmed by 2 bases and 7 bases, with 4 bases remaining between them. CDR1 and CDR2 from the germline V gene are SGDLS and YYNGEE. CDR3 in DNA: TGTGCCAGCAGCGTGTACAATTCACCCCTCCACTTT. Its protein product is CASSVYNSPLHF.

This clone appeared a single time. This chain uses TRBV5-4 with TRBJ2-2; D possibly corresponds to TRBD1 (5 bases). The V end lost 0 bases, the J end lost 0 bases, and 15 bases lay between the germline ends. Germline loops: CDR1 SGHNT, CDR2 YYREEE (reference sequence). CDR3 size: 18 residues. The CDR3 is CASSLAAGQGSNTGELFF. DNA of the CDR3: TGTGCCAGCAGCTTGGCCGCAGGGCAGGGATCGAACACCGGGGAGCTGTTTTTT. The complete variable domain, with remaining parts taken from reference TRBV5-4 and TRBJ2-2, reads ETGVTQSPTHLIKTRGQQVTLRCSSQSGHNTVSWYQQALGQGPQFIFQYYREEENGRGNFPPRFSGLQFPNYSSELNVNALELDDSALYLCASSLAAGQGSNTGELFFGEGSRLTVL.

This clone was seen only once. The V gene is TRBV11-3, the J gene TRBJ2-5; TRBD1 matches 9 bases. V gave up 5 bases and J gave up 5 bases; unmatched junction bases: 9. This CDR3 region has 15 residues. CDR1 is SGHNT, CDR2 YENEEA, per germline. CDR3 coding DNA: TGTGCCAGCAGCACGGGACAGGGCCCCCCTGAGACCCAGTACTTC. It specifies CASSTGQGPPETQYF.

V and J are TRBV6-6 and TRBJ2-7, with D perhaps TRBD1 or TRBD2 (7 bases each). CDR3 size: 15 residues. Per the germline V gene, CDR1 is MNHNY and CDR2 is SVGAGI (reference sequence). Trimming took 6 bases from V and 2 from J, leaving 17 bases between them. The CDR3 reads CASRLRDSGTYEQYF. Here the CDR3 DNA reads TGTGCCAGCAGGCTCCGGGACAGCGGGACCTACGAGCAGTACTTC.

The rearrangement links TRBV4-1 to TRBJ1-2; possible D gene TRBD1, 6 bases. V gave up 0 bases and J gave up 4 bases, with 15 bases separating them. In germline, CDR1 is MGHRA, CDR2 YSYEKL. The CDR3 consists of 16 residues. The CDR3 here is CASSQDVGGYLYGYTF. The CDR3 nucleotides read TGCGCCAGCAGCCAAGATGTGGGGGGCTACCTCTATGGCTACACCTTC.

This rearrangement joins TRBV14 to TRBJ2-5, with D maybe TRBD2 (6 bases). The CDR3 contains 14 residues. CDR1 is SGHDN and CDR2 is FVKESK in the germline V gene. V was cut by 5 bases and J by 5 bases, with 15 bases left in between. The CDR3 spells CASSVGGAGETQYF. CDR3 sequence (DNA): TGTGCCAGCAGCGTCGGCGGGGCCGGGGAGACCCAGTACTTC. Variable domain in full (rest from reference TRBV14 and TRBJ2-5): EAGVTQFPSHSVIEKGQTVTLRCDPISGHDNLYWYRRVMGKEIKFLLHFVKESKQDESGMPNNRFLAERTGGTYSTLKVQPAELEDSGVYFCASSVGGAGETQYFGPGTRLLVL.

Remarks on this clone: Other DNA sequences in the same sample also yield this CDR3. The CDR3: CASSAGRNYEQYF. In nucleotides, the CDR3 is TGTGCCAGCAGTGCCGGGAGAAATTACGAGCAGTACTTC. The chain is built from TRBV2 and TRBJ2-7, with a weak D call TRBD2 (6 bases). V lost 4 bases to trimming and J lost 4 bases, with 11 bases between them. The CDR3 consists of 13 residues. Germline V gene sequence: CDR1 SNHLY, CDR2 FYNNEI.

With respect to this clone: Other DNA sequences of this sample code for an identical CDR3. The V gene is TRBV19, the J gene TRBJ1-2; the D is unclear. With 6 bases removed from V and 0 bases from J, the gap between germline ends came to 8 bases. Germline assignment: CDR1 LNHDA and CDR2 SQIVND (reference sequence). The CDR3 is 13 amino acids. This chain's CDR3 is CASSIGTNYGYTF. CDR3 nucleotides: TGTGCCAGTAGCATCGGGACTAACTATGGCTACACCTTC.

The rearrangement links TRBV5-6 to TRBJ2-2, with a possible D match to TRBD1 (5 bases). Germline-derived CDR1 and CDR2 are SGHDT and YYEEEE. The V gene lost 0 bases and the J gene lost 4 bases, with 22 bases spanning the gap. The CDR3 has 19 amino acids. The CDR3 region is CASSLDPREIPIRTGELFF. The CDR3 DNA is TGTGCCAGCAGCTTGGATCCCAGGGAAATCCCAATCCGCACCGGGGAGCTGTTTTTT.

This rearrangement joins TRBV10-3 to TRBJ2-7; D is perhaps TRBD1 (6 bases). Germline V gives CDR1 ENHRY, CDR2 SYGVKD. The CDR3 spans 15 residues. Trimming pared 0 bases from V and 1 base from J, leaving 10 bases between. The CDR3 here is CAISESPGQSYEQYF. The CDR3 bases are TGTGCCATCAGTGAGTCCCCTGGACAGTCCTACGAGCAGTACTTC.

About this clone: Within the sample, other DNA sequences also encode this same CDR3. V usage is TRBV7-9 and J usage is TRBJ1-2; unclear D gene. The V end was cut by 5 bases, the J end by 14 bases, with 12 bases between. Germline CDR1 is SEHNR and CDR2 is FQNEAQ (reference sequence). The CDR3 contains 10 residues. The CDR3 here is CASSEAAQTF. CDR3 nucleotide sequence: TGTGCCAGCAGCGAGGCGGCCCAAACCTTC.

The rearrangement uses TRBV11-2 and TRBJ2-2, with D perhaps assigned TRBD1 or TRBD2 (6 bases each). The CDR3 is made up of 15 amino acids. Germline V gene lookup returns CDR1 SGHAT and CDR2 FQNNGV. V lost 1 base, J lost 5 bases, and 11 bases lay in between. The CDR3 sequence: CASSLGGAKTGELFF. The CDR3 DNA is TGTGCCAGCAGCTTAGGGGGGGCCAAAACCGGGGAGCTGTTTTTT.

Comments on this clone: Other DNA sequences of this sample code for an identical CDR3. The chain couples TRBV5-1 to TRBJ2-1; 11 bases line up with TRBD1. J lost 7 bases, V lost 0 bases, and 3 bases had no gene match. The CDR3 totals 15 residues. From germline, CDR1 is SGHRS and CDR2 YFSETQ. CDR3 residues: CASSLEGTGGNEQFF. In nucleotides, the CDR3 is TGCGCCAGCAGCTTGGAAGGGACAGGGGGGAATGAGCAGTTCTTC.